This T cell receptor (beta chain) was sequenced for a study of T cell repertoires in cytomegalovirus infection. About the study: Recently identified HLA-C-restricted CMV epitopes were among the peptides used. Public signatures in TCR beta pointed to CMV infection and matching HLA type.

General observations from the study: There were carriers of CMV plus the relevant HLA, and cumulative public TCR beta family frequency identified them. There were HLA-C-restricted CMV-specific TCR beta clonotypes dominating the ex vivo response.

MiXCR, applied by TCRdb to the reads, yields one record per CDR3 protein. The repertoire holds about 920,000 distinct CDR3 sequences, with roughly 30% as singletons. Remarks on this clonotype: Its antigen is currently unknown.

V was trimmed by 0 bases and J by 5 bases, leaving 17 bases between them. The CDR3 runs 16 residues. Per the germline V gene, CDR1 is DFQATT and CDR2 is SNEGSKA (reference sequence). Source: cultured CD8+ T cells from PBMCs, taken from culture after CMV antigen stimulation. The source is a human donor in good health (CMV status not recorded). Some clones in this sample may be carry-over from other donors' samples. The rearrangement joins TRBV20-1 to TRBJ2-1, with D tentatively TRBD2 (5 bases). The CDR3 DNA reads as TGCAGTGCTAGAGATGAAGCGGCAGCTTTTAACAATGAGCAGTTCTTC. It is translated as CSARDEAAAFNNEQFF.